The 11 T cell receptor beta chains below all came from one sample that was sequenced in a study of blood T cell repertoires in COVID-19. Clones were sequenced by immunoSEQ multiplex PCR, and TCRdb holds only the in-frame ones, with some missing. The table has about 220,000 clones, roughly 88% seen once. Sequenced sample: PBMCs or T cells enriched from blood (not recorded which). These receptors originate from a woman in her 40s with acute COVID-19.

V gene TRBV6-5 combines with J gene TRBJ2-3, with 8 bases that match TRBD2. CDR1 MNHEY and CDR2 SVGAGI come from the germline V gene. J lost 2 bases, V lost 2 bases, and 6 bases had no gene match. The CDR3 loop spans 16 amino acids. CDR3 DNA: TGTGCCAGCAGTTACGTAGCTAGCGGGTACACAGATACGCAGTATTTT. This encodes CASSYVASGYTDTQYF.

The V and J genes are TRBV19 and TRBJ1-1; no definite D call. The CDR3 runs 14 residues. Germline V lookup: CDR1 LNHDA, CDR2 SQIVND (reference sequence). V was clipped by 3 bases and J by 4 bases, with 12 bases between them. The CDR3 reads CASSIFGEVTEAFF. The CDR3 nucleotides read TGTGCCAGTAGTATCTTCGGGGAAGTCACTGAAGCTTTCTTT. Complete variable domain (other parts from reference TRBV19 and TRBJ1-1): DGGITQSPKYLFRKEGQNVTLSCEQNLNHDAMYWYRQDPGQGLRLIYYSQIVNDFQKGDIAEGYSVSREKKESFPLTVTSAQKNPTAFYLCASSIFGEVTEAFFGQGTRLTVV.

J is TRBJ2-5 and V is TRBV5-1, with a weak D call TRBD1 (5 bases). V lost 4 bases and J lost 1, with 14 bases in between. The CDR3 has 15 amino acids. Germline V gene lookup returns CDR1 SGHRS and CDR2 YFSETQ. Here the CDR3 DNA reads TGCGCCAGCAGCCCGGACAACCACCCCCAAGAGACCCAGTACTTC. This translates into CASSPDNHPQETQYF.

The CDR3, as DNA: TGTGCCAGCTCACCATCTTCGCGGGATGCGAGCCATTTCTTC. It encodes CASSPSSRDASHFF. The chain combines TRBV18 with TRBJ2-1; weak D call: TRBD2 (6 bases). The CDR3 is made up of 14 amino acids. Trimming took off 2 bases at V and 16 bases at J, with 21 bases between the two ends. CDR1 and CDR2 (germline): KGHSH, LQKENI.

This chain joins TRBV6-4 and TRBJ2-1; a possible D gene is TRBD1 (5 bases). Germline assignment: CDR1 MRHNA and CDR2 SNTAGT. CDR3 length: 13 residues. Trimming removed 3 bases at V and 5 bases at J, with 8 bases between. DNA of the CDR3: TGTGCCAGCAGTGAGACGACAGACAATGAGCAGTTCTTC. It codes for CASSETTDNEQFF.

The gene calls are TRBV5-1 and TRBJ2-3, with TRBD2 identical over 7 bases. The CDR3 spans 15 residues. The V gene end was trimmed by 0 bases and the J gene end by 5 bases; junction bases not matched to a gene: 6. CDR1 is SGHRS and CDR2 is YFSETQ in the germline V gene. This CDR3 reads CASSLGGGSQDTQYF. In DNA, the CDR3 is TGCGCCAGCAGCTTGGGAGGCGGGAGTCAAGATACGCAGTATTTT.

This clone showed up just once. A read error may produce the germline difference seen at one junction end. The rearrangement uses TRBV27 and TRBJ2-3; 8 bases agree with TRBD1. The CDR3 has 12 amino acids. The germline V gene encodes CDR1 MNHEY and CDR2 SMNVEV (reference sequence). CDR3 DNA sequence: TGTGCCACTGGACAGGGCACATATACGCAGTATTTT. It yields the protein CATGQGTYTQYF.

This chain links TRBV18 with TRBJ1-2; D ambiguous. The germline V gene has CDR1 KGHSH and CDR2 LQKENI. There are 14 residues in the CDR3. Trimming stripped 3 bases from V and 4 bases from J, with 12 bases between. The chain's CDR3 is CASSPPTDPYGYTF. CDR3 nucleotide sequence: TGTGCCAGCTCACCTCCGACTGATCCCTATGGCTACACCTTC.

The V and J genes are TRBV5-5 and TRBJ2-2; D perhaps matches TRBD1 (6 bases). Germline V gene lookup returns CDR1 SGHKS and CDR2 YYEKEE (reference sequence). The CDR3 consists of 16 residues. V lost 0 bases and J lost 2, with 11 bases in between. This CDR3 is CASSLGLGANTGELFF. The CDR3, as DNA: TGTGCCAGCAGCTTGGGTCTGGGGGCCAACACCGGGGAGCTGTTTTTT.

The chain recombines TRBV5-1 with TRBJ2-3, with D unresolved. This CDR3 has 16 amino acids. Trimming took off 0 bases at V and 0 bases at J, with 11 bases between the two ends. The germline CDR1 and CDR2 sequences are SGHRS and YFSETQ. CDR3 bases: TGCGCCAGCAGCTTGGCTCCTCCCCGGAGCACAGATACGCAGTATTTT. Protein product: CASSLAPPRSTDTQYF.

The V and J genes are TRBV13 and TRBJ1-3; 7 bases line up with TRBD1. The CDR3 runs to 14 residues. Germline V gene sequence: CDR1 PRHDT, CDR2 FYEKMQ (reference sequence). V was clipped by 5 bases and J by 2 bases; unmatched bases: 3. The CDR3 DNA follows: TGTGCCAGCAGCAAACAGGGGACTGGAAACACCATATATTTT. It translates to CASSKQGTGNTIYF. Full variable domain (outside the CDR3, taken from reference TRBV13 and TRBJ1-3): AAGVIQSPRHLIKEKRETATLKCYPIPRHDTVYWYQQGPGQDPQFLISFYEKMQSDKGSIPDRFSAQQFSDYHSELNMSSLELGDSALYFCASSKQGTGNTIYFGEGSWLTVV.